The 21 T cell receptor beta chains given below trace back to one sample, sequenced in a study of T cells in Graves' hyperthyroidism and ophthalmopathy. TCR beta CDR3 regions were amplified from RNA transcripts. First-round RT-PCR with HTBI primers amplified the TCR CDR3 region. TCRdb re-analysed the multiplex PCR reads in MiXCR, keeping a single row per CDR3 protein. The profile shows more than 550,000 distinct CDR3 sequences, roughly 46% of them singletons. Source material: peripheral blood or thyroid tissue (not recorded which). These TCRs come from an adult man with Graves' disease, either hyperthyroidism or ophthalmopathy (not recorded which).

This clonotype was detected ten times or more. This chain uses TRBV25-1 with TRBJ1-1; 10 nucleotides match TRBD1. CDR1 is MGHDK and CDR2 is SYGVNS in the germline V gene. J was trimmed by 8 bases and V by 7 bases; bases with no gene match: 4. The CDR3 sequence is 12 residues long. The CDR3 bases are TGTGCCAGCACAGACAGGGGGCTCGAAGCTTTCTTT. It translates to CASTDRGLEAFF.

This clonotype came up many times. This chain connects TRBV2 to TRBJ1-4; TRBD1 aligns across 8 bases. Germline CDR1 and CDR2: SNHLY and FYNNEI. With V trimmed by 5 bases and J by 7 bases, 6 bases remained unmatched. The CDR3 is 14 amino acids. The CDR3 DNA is TGTGCCAGCAGTTCTCGGACAGGGACTGAAAAACTGTTTTTT. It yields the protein CASSSRTGTEKLFF. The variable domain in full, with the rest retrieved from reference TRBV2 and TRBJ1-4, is EPEVTQTPSHQVTQMGQEVILRCVPISNHLYFYWYRQILGQKVEFLVSFYNNEISEKSEIFDDQFSVERPDGSNFTLKIRSTKLEDSAMYFCASSSRTGTEKLFFGSGTQLSVL.

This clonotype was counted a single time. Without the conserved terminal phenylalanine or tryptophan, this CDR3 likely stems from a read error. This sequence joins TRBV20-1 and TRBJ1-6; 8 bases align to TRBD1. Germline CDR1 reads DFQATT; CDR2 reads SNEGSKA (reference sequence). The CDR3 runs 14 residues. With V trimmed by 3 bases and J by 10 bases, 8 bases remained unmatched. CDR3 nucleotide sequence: TGCAGTGCTAGGCGGACAGGGCGAGACTCACCCCTCCACCTT. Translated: CSARRTGRDSPLHL.

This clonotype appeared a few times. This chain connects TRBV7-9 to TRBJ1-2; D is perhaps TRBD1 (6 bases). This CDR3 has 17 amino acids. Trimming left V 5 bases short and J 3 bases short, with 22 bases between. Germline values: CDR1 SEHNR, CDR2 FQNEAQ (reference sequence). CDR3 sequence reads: CASSLNPRHREDYGYTF. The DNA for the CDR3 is TGTGCCAGCAGCCTGAACCCCCGCCACAGGGAGGACTATGGCTACACCTTC.

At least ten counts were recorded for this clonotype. The CDR3 DNA reads as TGTGCCAGCAGCTTAAGCTCCCTAGCGGGAGGGCTCTACGAGCAGTACTTC. Translation: CASSLSSLAGGLYEQYF. The rearrangement links TRBV7-2 to TRBJ2-7; 12 nucleotides line up with TRBD2. The CDR3 extends over 17 amino acids. Germline CDR1 is SGHTA and CDR2 is FQGNSA. The J segment lost 3 bases and the V segment lost 2 bases, leaving 8 bases of the junction unmatched. The full variable domain, rest sourced from reference TRBV7-2 and TRBJ2-7, is GAGVSQSPSNKVTEKGKDVELRCDPISGHTALYWYRQSLGQGLEFLIYFQGNSAPDKSGLPSDRFSAERTGGSVSTLTIQRTQQEDSAVYLCASSLSSLAGGLYEQYFGPGTRLTVT.

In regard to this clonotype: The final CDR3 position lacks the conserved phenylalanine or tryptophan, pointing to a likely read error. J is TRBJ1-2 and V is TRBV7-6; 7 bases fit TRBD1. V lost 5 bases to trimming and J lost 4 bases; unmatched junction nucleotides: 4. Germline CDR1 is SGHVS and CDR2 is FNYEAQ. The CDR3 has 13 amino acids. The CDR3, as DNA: TGTGCCAGCAGCCAGGGACAGAGCTATGGCTACACCCTC. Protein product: CASSQGQSYGYTL.

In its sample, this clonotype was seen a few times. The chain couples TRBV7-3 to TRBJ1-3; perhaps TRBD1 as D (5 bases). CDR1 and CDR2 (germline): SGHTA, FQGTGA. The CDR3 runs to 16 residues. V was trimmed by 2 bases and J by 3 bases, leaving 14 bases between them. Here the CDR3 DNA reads TGTGCCAGCAGCTTAGAAGCAGGGATTGATGGAAACACCATATATTTT. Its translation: CASSLEAGIDGNTIYF.

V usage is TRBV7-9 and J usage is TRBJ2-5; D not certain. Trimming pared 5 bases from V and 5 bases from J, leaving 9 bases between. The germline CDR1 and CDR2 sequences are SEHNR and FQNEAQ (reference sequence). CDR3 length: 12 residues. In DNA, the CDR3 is TGTGCCAGCAGCCGTTATGGCGAGACCCAGTACTTC. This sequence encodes CASSRYGETQYF. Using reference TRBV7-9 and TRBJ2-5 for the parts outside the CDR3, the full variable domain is DTGVSQNPRHKITKRGQNVTFRCDPISEHNRLYWYRQTLGQGPEFLTYFQNEAQLEKSRLLSDRFSAERPKGSFSTLEIQRTEQGDSAMYLCASSRYGETQYFGPGTRLLVL.

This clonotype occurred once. The CDR3 DNA reads TGTGCCAGCAGTGCCTATACAGGGGGCTTGGGGGAGACCCAGTACTTC. Protein: CASSAYTGGLGETQYF. The chain carries TRBV25-1 and TRBJ2-5; 9 nucleotides align to TRBD1. This CDR3 region has 16 residues. With 4 bases clipped from V and 5 bases from J, the junction kept 11 bases outside the gene matches. CDR1 is MGHDK and CDR2 is SYGVNS in the germline V gene.

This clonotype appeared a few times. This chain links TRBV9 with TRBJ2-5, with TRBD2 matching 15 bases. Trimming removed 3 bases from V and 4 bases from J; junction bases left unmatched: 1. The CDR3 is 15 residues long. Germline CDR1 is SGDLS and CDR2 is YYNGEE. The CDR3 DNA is TGTGCCAGCAGCGGGGGACTAGCGGGAGGAGAGACCCAGTACTTC. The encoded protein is CASSGGLAGGETQYF.

In DNA form, the CDR3 reads TGTGCCAGCAGCCTCTCAGGTGAGGGGAGCTCTGGAAACACCATATATTTT. Its protein is CASSLSGEGSSGNTIYF. The chain couples TRBV7-2 to TRBJ1-3, with D perhaps TRBD1 (5 bases). The CDR3 is made up of 17 amino acids. Deletions cut 5 bases from V and 0 bases from J, with 17 bases between. Germline CDR1 and CDR2: SGHTA and FQGNSA.

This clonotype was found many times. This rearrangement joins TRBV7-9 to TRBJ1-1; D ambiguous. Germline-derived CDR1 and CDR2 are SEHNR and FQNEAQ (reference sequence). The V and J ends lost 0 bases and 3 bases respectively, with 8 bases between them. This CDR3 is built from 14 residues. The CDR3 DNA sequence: TGTGCCAGCAGCTTAGCCCGAGGATACACTGAAGCTTTCTTT. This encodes CASSLARGYTEAFF.

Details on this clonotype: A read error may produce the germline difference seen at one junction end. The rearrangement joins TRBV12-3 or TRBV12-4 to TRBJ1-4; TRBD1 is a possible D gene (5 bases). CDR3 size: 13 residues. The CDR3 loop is CASSSGKGRTMIF. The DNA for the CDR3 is TGTGCCAGCAGTTCAGGGAAGGGGCGTACGATGATTTTT.

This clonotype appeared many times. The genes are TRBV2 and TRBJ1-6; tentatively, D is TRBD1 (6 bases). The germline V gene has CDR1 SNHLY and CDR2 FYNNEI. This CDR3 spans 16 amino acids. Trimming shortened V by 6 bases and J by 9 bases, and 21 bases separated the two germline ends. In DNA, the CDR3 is TGTGCCAGCAGCCTCCGGGGGGCAGGGCCGAGTTCACCCCTCCACTTT. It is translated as CASSLRGAGPSSPLHF.

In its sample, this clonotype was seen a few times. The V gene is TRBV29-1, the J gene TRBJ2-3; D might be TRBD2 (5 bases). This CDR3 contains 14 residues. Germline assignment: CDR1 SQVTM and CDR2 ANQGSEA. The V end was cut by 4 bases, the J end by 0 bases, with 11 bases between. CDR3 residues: CSVGRRDSTDTQYF. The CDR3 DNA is TGCAGCGTTGGACGACGGGATAGCACAGATACGCAGTATTTT.

CDR3 sequence reads: CASSKTEAVNTEAFF. CDR3 bases: TGTGCCAGCAGTAAGACCGAGGCGGTGAACACTGAAGCTTTCTTT. V and J are TRBV6-5 and TRBJ1-1; D not resolved. Germline loops: CDR1 MNHEY, CDR2 SVGAGI. Trimming left V 5 bases short and J 0 bases short, with 13 bases between. The CDR3 runs 15 residues.

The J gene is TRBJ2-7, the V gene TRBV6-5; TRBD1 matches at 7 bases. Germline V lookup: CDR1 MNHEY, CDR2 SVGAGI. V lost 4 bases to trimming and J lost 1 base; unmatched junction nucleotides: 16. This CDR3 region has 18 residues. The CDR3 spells CASSSKPDDRVGSYEQYF. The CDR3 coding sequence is TGTGCCAGCAGTTCCAAACCGGACGACAGGGTGGGGTCCTACGAGCAGTACTTC.

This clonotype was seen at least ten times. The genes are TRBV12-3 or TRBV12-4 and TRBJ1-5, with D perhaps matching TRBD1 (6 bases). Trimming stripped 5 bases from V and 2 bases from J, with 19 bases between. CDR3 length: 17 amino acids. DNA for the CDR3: TGTGCCAGCAGTCTATCCGGGACCCGACAGGGCAATCAGCCCCAGCATTTT. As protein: CASSLSGTRQGNQPQHF.

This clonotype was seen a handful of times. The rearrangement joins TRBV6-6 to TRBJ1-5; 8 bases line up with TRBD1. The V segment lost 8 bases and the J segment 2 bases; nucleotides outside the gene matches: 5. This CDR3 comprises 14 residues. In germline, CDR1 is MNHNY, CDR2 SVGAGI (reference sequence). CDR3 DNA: TGTGCCAGCGAAGGGGGACAGGGCAATCAGCCCCAGCATTTT. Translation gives CASEGGQGNQPQHF.

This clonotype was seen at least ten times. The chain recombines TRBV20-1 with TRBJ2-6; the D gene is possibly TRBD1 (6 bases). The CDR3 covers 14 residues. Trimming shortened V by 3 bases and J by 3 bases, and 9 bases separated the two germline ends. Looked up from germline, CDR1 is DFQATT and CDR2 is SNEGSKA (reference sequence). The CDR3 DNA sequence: TGCAGTGCTAGTGAACAGGGTGGGGCCAACGTCCTGACTTTC. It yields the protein CSASEQGGANVLTF.

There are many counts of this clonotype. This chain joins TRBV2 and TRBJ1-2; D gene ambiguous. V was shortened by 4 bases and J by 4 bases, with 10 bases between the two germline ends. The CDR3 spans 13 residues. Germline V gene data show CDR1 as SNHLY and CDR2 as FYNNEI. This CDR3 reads CASSAGRGYGYTF. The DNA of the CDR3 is TGTGCCAGCAGTGCAGGCCGGGGCTATGGCTACACCTTC.